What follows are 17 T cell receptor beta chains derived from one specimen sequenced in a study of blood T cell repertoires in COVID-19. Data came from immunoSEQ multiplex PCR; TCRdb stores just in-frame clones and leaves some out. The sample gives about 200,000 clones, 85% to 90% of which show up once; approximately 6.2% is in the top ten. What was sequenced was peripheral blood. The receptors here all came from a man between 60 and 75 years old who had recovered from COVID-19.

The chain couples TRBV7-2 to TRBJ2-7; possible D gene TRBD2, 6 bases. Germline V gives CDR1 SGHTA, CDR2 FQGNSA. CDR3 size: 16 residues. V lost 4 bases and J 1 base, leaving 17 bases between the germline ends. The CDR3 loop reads CASSYSPSGSSYEQYF. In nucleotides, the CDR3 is TGTGCCAGCAGCTACTCCCCCAGCGGGTCATCCTACGAGCAGTACTTC.

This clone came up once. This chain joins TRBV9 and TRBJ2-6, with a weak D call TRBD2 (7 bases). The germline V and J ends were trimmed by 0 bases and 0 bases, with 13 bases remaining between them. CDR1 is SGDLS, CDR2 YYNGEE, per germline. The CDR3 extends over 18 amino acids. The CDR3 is CASSVEGGATSGANVLTF. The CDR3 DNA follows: TGTGCCAGCAGCGTAGAGGGGGGGGCAACCTCTGGGGCCAACGTCCTGACTTTC.

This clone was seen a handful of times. In nucleotides, the CDR3 is TGTGCCAGCAGCACGGGGACAGGGACTAATGATGGAAAACTGTTTTTT. Protein: CASSTGTGTNDGKLFF. The chain couples TRBV5-4 to TRBJ1-4; TRBD1 aligns across 9 bases. Germline assignment: CDR1 SGHNT and CDR2 YYREEE (reference sequence). After removal of 4 bases from V and 10 bases from J, the junction contained 14 bases not matched to a gene. This CDR3 spans 16 amino acids.

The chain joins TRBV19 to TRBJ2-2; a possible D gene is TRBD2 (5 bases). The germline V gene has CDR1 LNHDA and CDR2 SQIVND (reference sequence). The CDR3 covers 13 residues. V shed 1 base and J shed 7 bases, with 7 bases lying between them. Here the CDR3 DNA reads TGTGCCAGTAGTATAGCGGGGAACGGGGAGCTGTTTTTT. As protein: CASSIAGNGELFF.

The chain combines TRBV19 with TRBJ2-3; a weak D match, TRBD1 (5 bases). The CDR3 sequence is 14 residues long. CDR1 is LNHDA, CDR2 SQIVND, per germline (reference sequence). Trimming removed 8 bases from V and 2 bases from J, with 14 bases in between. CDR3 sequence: CASRTGHLTDTQYF. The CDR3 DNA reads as TGTGCCAGTCGTACAGGCCATCTCACAGATACGCAGTATTTT.

The DNA for the CDR3 is TGTGCCAGCAGCCCGGGACTAGGTTACGGGGGCGAAGAGACCCAGTACTTC. Its protein is CASSPGLGYGGEETQYF. The gene calls are TRBV7-3 and TRBJ2-5, with TRBD2 matching 8 bases. Looked up from germline, CDR1 is SGHTA and CDR2 is FQGTGA. V shed 5 bases, J shed 3 bases, and the junction held 14 bases outside the gene matches. The length of the CDR3 is 17 residues.

The CDR3 sequence: CASSLGQGGDTEAFF. The CDR3 nucleotides read TGTGCCAGCAGTTTAGGACAGGGAGGTGACACTGAAGCTTTCTTT. The chain couples TRBV28 to TRBJ1-1; 8 bases agree with TRBD1. Germline CDR1 MDHEN, CDR2 SYDVKM. Germline trimming cut 2 bases from V and 3 bases from J; bases unmatched to any gene: 5. This CDR3 is built from 15 residues.

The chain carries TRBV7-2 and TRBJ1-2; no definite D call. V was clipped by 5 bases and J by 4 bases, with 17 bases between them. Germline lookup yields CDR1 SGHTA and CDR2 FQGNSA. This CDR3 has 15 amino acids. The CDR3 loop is CASSPQIEVLYGYTF. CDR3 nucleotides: TGTGCCAGCAGCCCCCAGATCGAGGTTCTCTATGGCTACACCTTC.

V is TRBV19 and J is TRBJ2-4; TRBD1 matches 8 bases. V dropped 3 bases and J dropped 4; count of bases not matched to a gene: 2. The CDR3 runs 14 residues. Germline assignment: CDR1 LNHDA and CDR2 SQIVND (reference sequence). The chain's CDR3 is CASSITGGKNIQYF. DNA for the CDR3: TGTGCCAGTAGTATCACAGGGGGAAAAAACATTCAGTACTTC.

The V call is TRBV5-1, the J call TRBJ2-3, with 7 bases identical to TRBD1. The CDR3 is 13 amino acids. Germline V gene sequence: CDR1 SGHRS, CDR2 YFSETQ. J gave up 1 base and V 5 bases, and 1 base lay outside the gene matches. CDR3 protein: CASSGQGTDTQYF. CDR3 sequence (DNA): TGCGCCAGCAGTGGACAGGGCACAGATACGCAGTATTTT.

The CDR3 nucleotides are TGCAGCGTTTCAAAAAGCGGGGAAAAACTGTTTTTT. Translating it yields CSVSKSGEKLFF. The J gene is TRBJ1-4, the V gene TRBV29-1, with unresolved D. The germline V gene encodes CDR1 SQVTM and CDR2 ANQGSEA. The ends were cut back, 5 bases at V and 8 bases at J, with 12 bases in the middle. The CDR3 extends over 12 amino acids.

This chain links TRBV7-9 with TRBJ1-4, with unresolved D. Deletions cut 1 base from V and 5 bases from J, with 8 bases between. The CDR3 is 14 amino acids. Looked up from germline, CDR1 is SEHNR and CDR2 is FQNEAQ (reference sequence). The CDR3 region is CASSLGAANEKLFF. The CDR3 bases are TGTGCCAGCAGCTTAGGGGCAGCAAATGAAAAACTGTTTTTT.

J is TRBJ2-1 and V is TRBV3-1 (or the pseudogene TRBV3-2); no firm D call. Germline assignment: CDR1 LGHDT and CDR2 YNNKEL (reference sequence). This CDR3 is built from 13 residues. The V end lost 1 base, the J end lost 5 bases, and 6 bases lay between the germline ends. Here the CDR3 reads CASSQVENNEQFF. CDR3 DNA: TGTGCCAGCAGCCAAGTAGAGAACAATGAGCAGTTCTTC.

This CDR3 is CASRHIGPSDSEAFF. The CDR3 DNA follows: TGTGCCAGCAGACACATCGGGCCTTCGGACTCTGAAGCTTTCTTT. This chain joins TRBV6-5 and TRBJ1-1; D is uncertain. The V gene lost 6 bases and the J gene lost 6 bases, with 20 bases spanning the gap. The length of the CDR3 is 15 residues. Germline V gene sequence: CDR1 MNHEY, CDR2 SVGAGI.

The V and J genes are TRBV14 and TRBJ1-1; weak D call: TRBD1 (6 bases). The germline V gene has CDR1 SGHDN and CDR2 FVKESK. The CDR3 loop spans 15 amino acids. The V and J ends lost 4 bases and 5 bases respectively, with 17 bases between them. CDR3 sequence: CASSPQTGRATEAFF. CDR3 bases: TGTGCCAGCAGCCCCCAAACAGGGAGGGCTACTGAAGCTTTCTTT.

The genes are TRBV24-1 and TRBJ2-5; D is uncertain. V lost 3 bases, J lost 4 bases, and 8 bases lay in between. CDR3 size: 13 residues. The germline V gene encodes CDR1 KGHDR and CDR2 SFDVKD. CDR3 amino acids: CATSDGMLETQYF. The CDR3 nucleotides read TGTGCCACCAGTGATGGCATGTTAGAGACCCAGTACTTC.

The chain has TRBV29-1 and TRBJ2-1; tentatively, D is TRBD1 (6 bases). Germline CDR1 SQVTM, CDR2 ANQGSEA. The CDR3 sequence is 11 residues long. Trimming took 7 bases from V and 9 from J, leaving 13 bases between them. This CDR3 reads CSGRQDGEQFF. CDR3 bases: TGCAGCGGTAGACAGGATGGTGAGCAGTTCTTC.